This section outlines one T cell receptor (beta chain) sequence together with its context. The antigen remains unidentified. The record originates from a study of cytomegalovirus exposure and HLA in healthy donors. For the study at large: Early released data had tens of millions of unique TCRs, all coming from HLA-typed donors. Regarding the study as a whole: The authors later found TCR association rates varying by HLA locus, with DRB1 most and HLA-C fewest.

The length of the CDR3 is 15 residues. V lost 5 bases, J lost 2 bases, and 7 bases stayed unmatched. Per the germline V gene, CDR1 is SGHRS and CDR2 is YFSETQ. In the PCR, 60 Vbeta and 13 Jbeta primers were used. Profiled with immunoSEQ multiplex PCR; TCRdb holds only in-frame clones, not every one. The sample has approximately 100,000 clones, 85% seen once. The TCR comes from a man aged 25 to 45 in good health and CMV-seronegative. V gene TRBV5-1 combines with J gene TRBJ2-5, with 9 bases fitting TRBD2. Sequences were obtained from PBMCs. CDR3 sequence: CASRLSGGSQETQYF. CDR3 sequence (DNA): TGCGCCAGCAGGCTTAGCGGGGGAAGTCAAGAGACCCAGTACTTC.